The TCR beta chain described here comes from a study of shared clonotypes between healthy human individuals. Study-wide results and caveats: It was the non-shared clonotypes that had lower generation probabilities than clonotypes shared by all four donors. Four donors shared about 4.8% of their naive CD4 clonotypes.

Concerning this clone itself: Its antigen is unidentified.

The CDR3 has 13 amino acids. The germline CDR1 and CDR2 sequences are MNHEY and SVGAGI. The germline V and J ends were trimmed by 7 bases and 6 bases, with 13 bases remaining between them. Naive CD8 cells lacked CD45RO, underwent positive selection for CCR7 and left out terminally differentiated effector memory CD45RA+ cells. Libraries were prepared by immunoSEQ multiplex PCR; TCRdb keeps only in-frame clonotypes and omits some of them. The sample has about 2.1 million clones; roughly 93% are singletons. Sequenced input: naive CD8+ T cells from PBMCs. The clonotype was recovered from a man aged 18 to 29 in good health. Some clones in this sample may be carry-over from other donors' samples. The chain joins TRBV6-5 to TRBJ2-1; D possibly uses TRBD1 or TRBD2 (5 bases each). CDR3 in amino acids: CASTRDPRNEQFF. The CDR3 DNA reads as TGTGCCAGCACCAGGGACCCCCGCAATGAGCAGTTCTTC.